Shown below are 10 T cell receptor beta chains from a single sample sequenced in a study of CD8+CD57+ T cells in acquired aplastic anemia. For CDR3 and TCR beta VDJ profiling, genomic DNA was the template used. In TCRdb, the reads were re-called with MiXCR into one record per CDR3 protein. The table has approximately 220,000 distinct CDR3 sequences, around 43% seen once; the top ten hold 7% to 10%. All sequencing subjects had displayed CD8+CD57+ cell expansion on flow cytometry. The specimen was sorted CD4+, CD8+, or CD8+CD57+ T cells (not recorded which) from PBMCs. All receptors come from a human donor with aplastic anemia.

The chain links TRBV7-2 to TRBJ2-2, with 11 bases identical to TRBD2. CDR1 is SGHTA and CDR2 is FQGNSA in the germline V gene. The ends lost 7 bases at V and 6 bases at J; junction bases unmatched: 7. The CDR3 has 15 amino acids. CDR3 sequence (DNA): TGTGCCAGCACCACTAGCGGGGGTACCCCCGGGGAGCTGTTTTTT. It specifies CASTTSGGTPGELFF.

The table lists this clonotype with many counts. V usage is TRBV7-9 and J usage is TRBJ1-2, with a possible D match to TRBD1 (5 bases). From germline, CDR1 is SEHNR and CDR2 FQNEAQ (reference sequence). The CDR3 loop spans 16 amino acids. V lost 4 bases, J lost 4 bases, and 19 bases lay in between. The CDR3 coding sequence is TGTGCCAGCAGCTCGGGGGACGGGAAAATCTCCTATGGCTACACCTTC. It specifies CASSSGDGKISYGYTF.

This clonotype was seen at least ten times. V and J are TRBV5-6 and TRBJ2-1; TRBD2 aligns across 14 bases. V shed 3 bases, J shed 4 bases, and the junction held 3 bases outside the gene matches. CDR3 length: 16 residues. CDR1 SGHDT and CDR2 YYEEEE come from the germline V gene. CDR3 region: CASSYGTSGGYNEQFF. CDR3 nucleotides: TGTGCCAGCAGCTACGGGACTAGCGGGGGATACAATGAGCAGTTCTTC.

Many counts were recorded for this clonotype. The gene calls are TRBV24-1 and TRBJ2-7; D unresolved. V dropped 0 bases and J dropped 3 bases, with 5 bases sitting between them. Germline-derived CDR1 and CDR2 are KGHDR and SFDVKD. This CDR3 contains 13 residues. The CDR3 loop reads CATSDLGSYEQYF. The CDR3 DNA sequence: TGTGCCACCAGTGATTTGGGAAGCTACGAGCAGTACTTC.

This clonotype was observed at least ten times. The junction departs from the called germline gene at one end, perhaps through a read error. The V gene is TRBV2, the J gene TRBJ1-2; 9 bases align to TRBD1. Looked up from germline, CDR1 is SNHLY and CDR2 is FYNNEI. This CDR3 has 13 residues. The CDR3 DNA sequence: TGTGTCAGCAGGGACAGGGTAAACTATGGCTACACCTTC. It yields the protein CVSRDRVNYGYTF.

Concerning this clonotype: A read error may explain this, as a much larger clone is one base away. The J gene is TRBJ2-7, the V gene TRBV4-3, with unresolved D. The CDR3 is 16 residues long. CDR1 LGHNA and CDR2 YSLEER come from the germline V gene. Deletions cut 1 base from V and 2 bases from J, with 15 bases between. This CDR3 reads CASSQGSLISAYEQYF. CDR3 DNA: TGCGCCAGCAGCCAAGGTTCCTTGATCTCAGCCTACGAGCAGTACTTC.

The chain links TRBV11-3 to TRBJ2-3; D is possibly TRBD1 or TRBD2 (6 bases each). Trimming took off 5 bases at V and 6 bases at J, with 9 bases between the two ends. The CDR3 covers 12 residues. CDR1 is SGHNT, CDR2 YENEEA, per germline. CDR3 residues: CASSRGGDTQYF. As DNA, the CDR3 is TGTGCCAGCAGCAGAGGGGGGGATACGCAGTATTTT.

This clonotype was detected only once. The junction departs from germline at one end; a sequencing error may be responsible. The chain recombines TRBV10-3 with TRBJ1-6, with D maybe TRBD1 (5 bases). CDR1 and CDR2 (germline): ENHRY, SYGVKD. The CDR3 covers 16 residues. The CDR3 reads CTISGVESSYNSPLHF. The CDR3 DNA reads as TGTACCATCTCGGGGGTCGAATCCTCTTATAATTCACCCCTCCACTTT.

In regard to this clonotype: One end of the junction does not line up with germline, which may come from a read error. The genes are TRBV7-9 and TRBJ1-2, with D perhaps matching TRBD1 (6 bases). The CDR3 is made up of 15 amino acids. CDR1 and CDR2 from the germline V gene are SEHNR and FQNEAQ (reference sequence). CDR3 in amino acids: CASSSRSGQSYGCTF. In nucleotides, the CDR3 is TGTGCCAGCAGCTCTAGATCGGGACAAAGCTATGGCTGCACCTTC.

This clonotype occurred many times. The CDR3 loop is CASSERASGTYGYTF. The CDR3 region has the DNA TGTGCCAGCAGTGAAAGAGCCTCGGGGACCTATGGCTACACCTTC. The genes are TRBV2 and TRBJ1-2, with D maybe TRBD1 (5 bases). The V end lost 2 bases, the J end lost 4 bases, and 14 bases lay between the germline ends. The germline gives CDR1 SNHLY, CDR2 FYNNEI. The CDR3 runs 15 residues.